Listed here are 16 T cell receptor beta chains from one sample, sequenced in a study of OX40 agonist ivuxolimab in advanced cancers. Measured with immunoSEQ multiplex PCR; TCRdb has only the in-frame clones, and not every one. The data contain around 68,000 clones, about 85% of them singletons. The specimen comprised CD4+ or CD8+ T cells sorted from blood, sampled in a trial of the OX40 agonist ivuxolimab. Every receptor here comes from an adult with an advanced solid tumor such as melanoma, head and neck, liver or kidney cancer.

There are a few counts of this clone. This chain joins TRBV6-5 and TRBJ2-3, with a weak D call TRBD2 (5 bases). This CDR3 has 16 amino acids. Trimming stripped 0 bases from V and 2 bases from J, with 12 bases between. The germline V gene encodes CDR1 MNHEY and CDR2 SVGAGI. DNA of the CDR3: TGTGCCAGCAGTTACTCGCGGCGGGTAGACACAGATACGCAGTATTTT. It yields the protein CASSYSRRVDTDTQYF.

V gene TRBV5-1 combines with J gene TRBJ1-2; TRBD1 matches at 11 bases. CDR1 SGHRS and CDR2 YFSETQ come from the germline V gene. The CDR3 loop spans 15 amino acids. Trimming removed 0 bases from V and 5 bases from J; junction bases left unmatched: 3. CDR3 bases: TGCGCCAGCAGCTTGGCGGGACAGGGGGGATATGGCTACACCTTC. Translating it yields CASSLAGQGGYGYTF.

This clone has more than one count but fewer than ten. The chain employs TRBV28 and TRBJ1-2, with D maybe TRBD1 (6 bases). V lost 4 bases and J lost 6, with 9 bases in between. The CDR3 is 12 residues long. CDR1 is MDHEN, CDR2 SYDVKM, per germline. CDR3 in DNA: TGTGCCAGCAGTTCGCCAGGGGATGGCTACACCTTC. It yields the protein CASSSPGDGYTF.

The genes are TRBV28 and TRBJ2-3; 8 positions agree with TRBD2. Trimming took 2 bases from V and 3 from J; bases not matched to a gene: 4. There are 15 residues in the CDR3. Per germline, CDR1 MDHEN and CDR2 SYDVKM. CDR3 sequence (DNA): TGTGCCAGCAGTTTACCTAGCGGGTTGACAGATACGCAGTATTTT. This codes for CASSLPSGLTDTQYF.

The V call is TRBV6-5, the J call TRBJ2-7; TRBD1 aligns across 7 bases. J was trimmed by 2 bases and V by 6 bases; bases with no gene match: 7. Germline CDR1 MNHEY, CDR2 SVGAGI. The CDR3 loop spans 14 amino acids. The CDR3 sequence: CASRDRAPPYEQYF. Here the CDR3 DNA reads TGTGCCAGCAGAGACAGGGCGCCTCCCTACGAGCAGTACTTC.

This clone has only one observation. The V call is TRBV7-2, the J call TRBJ1-2; D call uncertain. The CDR3 is 13 residues long. Trimming removed 3 bases at V and 4 bases at J, with 9 bases between. Germline loops: CDR1 SGHTA, CDR2 FQGNSA. As DNA, the CDR3 is TGTGCCAGCAGCTTTCAGTCTGGCTATGGCTACACCTTC. This codes for CASSFQSGYGYTF.

The chain carries TRBV11-3 and TRBJ1-6, with D unclear. V dropped 5 bases and J dropped 9 bases, with 8 bases sitting between them. Germline CDR1 and CDR2: SGHNT and YENEEA. CDR3 length equals 12 residues. CDR3 residues: CASSRPPSPLHF. CDR3 DNA sequence: TGTGCCAGCAGCCGACCCCCTTCACCCCTCCACTTT.

CDR3 sequence (DNA): TGTGCCAGCACCCCCCACGTTGGGGGGAGGGCTGAAGCTTTCTTT. This translates into CASTPHVGGRAEAFF. V is TRBV28 and J is TRBJ1-1, with a weak D call TRBD1 (5 bases). CDR1 is MDHEN and CDR2 is SYDVKM in the germline V gene. The CDR3 sequence is 15 residues long. V lost 7 bases to trimming and J lost 6 bases, with 21 bases between them.

The chain joins TRBV2 to TRBJ1-5; no clear D. Germline V lookup: CDR1 SNHLY, CDR2 FYNNEI. The CDR3 is 14 residues long. Trimming stripped 4 bases from V and 7 bases from J, with 14 bases between. CDR3 in DNA: TGTGCCAGCAGTGGGAACAGCCAGCGGCAGCCCCAGCATTTT. Translated, it gives CASSGNSQRQPQHF.

This chain joins TRBV14 and TRBJ1-6; D is perhaps TRBD1 (6 bases). CDR3 length: 15 amino acids. V gave up 6 bases and J gave up 7 bases, with 16 bases separating them. CDR1 and CDR2 (germline): SGHDN, FVKESK. The CDR3 sequence: CASRGAPIRNSPLHF. The CDR3 DNA follows: TGTGCCAGCAGGGGGGCGCCGATTCGGAATTCACCCCTCCACTTT.

The chain links TRBV6-1 to TRBJ1-6; D is undetermined. V lost 4 bases and J lost 7, with 14 bases in between. Germline CDR1 reads MNHNS; CDR2 reads SASEGT. The CDR3 runs to 15 residues. The CDR3 DNA follows: TGTGCCAGCAGTGTCGTAGGACTGGGAAATTCACCCCTCCACTTT. Its translation is CASSVVGLGNSPLHF.

The V and J genes are TRBV29-1 and TRBJ2-1, with D maybe TRBD2 (5 bases). Trimming pared 5 bases from V and 7 bases from J, leaving 15 bases between. The V gene's germline CDR1 is SQVTM and CDR2 ANQGSEA. The CDR3 runs to 13 residues. Here the CDR3 reads CSVYLSGENEQFF. Here the CDR3 DNA reads TGCAGCGTTTATTTATCCGGGGAGAATGAGCAGTTCTTC.

Written as DNA, the CDR3 is TGTGCCAGCTCAACAACTCCCTTAGAGACCCAGTACTTC. Translated: CASSTTPLETQYF. The chain employs TRBV18 and TRBJ2-5; D remains ambiguous. Germline CDR1 reads KGHSH; CDR2 reads LQKENI. The CDR3 contains 13 residues. Trimming pared 5 bases from V and 4 bases from J, leaving 11 bases between. Full variable domain (rest looked up from reference TRBV18 and TRBJ2-5): NAGVMQNPRHLVRRRGQEARLRCSPMKGHSHVYWYRQLPEEGLKFMVYLQKENIIDESGMPKERFSAEFPKEGPSILRIQQVVRGDSAAYFCASSTTPLETQYFGPGTRLLVL.

The chain carries TRBV6-1 and TRBJ2-3; 7 nucleotides line up with TRBD1. In germline, CDR1 is MNHNS, CDR2 SASEGT. The CDR3 sequence is 14 residues long. V lost 5 bases and J lost 8; bases outside the gene matches: 10. The CDR3 loop reads CASSTTGKFATQYF. CDR3 nucleotides: TGTGCCAGCAGTACGACAGGGAAGTTCGCTACGCAGTATTTT.

This rearrangement joins TRBV28 to TRBJ2-7; 8 nucleotides align to TRBD2. The V segment lost 7 bases and the J segment 2 bases; nucleotides outside the gene matches: 7. Looked up from germline, CDR1 is MDHEN and CDR2 is SYDVKM. This CDR3 contains 14 residues. The CDR3 coding sequence is TGTGCCAGCAAGGTGGGGACTAGAGCCTACGAGCAGTACTTC. Translated, it gives CASKVGTRAYEQYF.

DNA for the CDR3: TGTGCCAGCAGCTCCGCCGGGACAGGGGTCTCCTACGAGCAGTACTTC. This encodes CASSSAGTGVSYEQYF. The rearrangement links TRBV9 to TRBJ2-7, with 10 bases matching TRBD1. Trimming took 4 bases from V and 0 from J; bases not matched to a gene: 7. The CDR3 has 16 residues. Germline V CDR1 and CDR2: SGDLS, YYNGEE.